Listed here are 3 T cell receptor beta chains from one sample, sequenced in a study of cytomegalovirus exposure and HLA in healthy donors. Data came from immunoSEQ multiplex PCR; TCRdb stores just in-frame clones and leaves some out. Among 70,000 to 95,000 clones listed, 93% were seen once. Sequencing input: PBMCs. Receptors were obtained from a woman aged 25 to 39 in good health and CMV-seronegative.

This chain joins TRBV5-6 and TRBJ2-7; D possibly corresponds to TRBD2 (6 bases). Germline CDR1 SGHDT, CDR2 YYEEEE. The CDR3 runs 14 residues. V was shortened by 2 bases and J by 5 bases, with 14 bases between the two germline ends. The CDR3 here is CASSFWRAADEQYF. The CDR3 nucleotides read TGTGCCAGCAGCTTCTGGAGGGCCGCCGACGAGCAGTACTTC.

The chain employs TRBV18 and TRBJ1-3; 9 nucleotides match TRBD1. Germline assignment: CDR1 KGHSH and CDR2 LQKENI. Unmatched junction bases numbered 6, after V lost 7 bases and J lost 2 bases. This CDR3 is built from 15 residues. For the CDR3, the DNA is TGTGCCAGCTGGCCGGACAGGGGAACTGGAAACACCATATATTTT. Protein sequence: CASWPDRGTGNTIYF.

The chain joins TRBV10-3 to TRBJ1-4, with D unresolved. The CDR3 covers 13 residues. Per the germline V gene, CDR1 is ENHRY and CDR2 is SYGVKD. The V end lost 0 bases, the J end lost 8 bases, and 7 bases lay between the germline ends. Here the CDR3 reads CAISESLAEKLFF. DNA for the CDR3: TGTGCCATCAGTGAGTCGTTGGCCGAAAAACTGTTTTTT.